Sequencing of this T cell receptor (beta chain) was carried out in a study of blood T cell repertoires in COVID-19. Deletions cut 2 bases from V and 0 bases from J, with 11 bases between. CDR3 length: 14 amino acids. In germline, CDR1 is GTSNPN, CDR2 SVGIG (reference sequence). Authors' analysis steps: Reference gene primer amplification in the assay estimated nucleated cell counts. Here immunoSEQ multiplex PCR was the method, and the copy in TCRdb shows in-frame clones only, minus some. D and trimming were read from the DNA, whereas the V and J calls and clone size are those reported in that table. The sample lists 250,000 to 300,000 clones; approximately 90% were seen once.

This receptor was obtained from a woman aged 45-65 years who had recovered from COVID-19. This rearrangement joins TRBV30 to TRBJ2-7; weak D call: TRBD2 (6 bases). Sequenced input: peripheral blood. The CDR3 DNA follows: TGTGCCTGGAGTAATGGAGGGCCCTCCTACGAGCAGTACTTC. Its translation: CAWSNGGPSYEQYF.